The clone carrying this T cell receptor beta chain has only a few counts. TCRdb re-analysed the RT-PCR reads in MiXCR, keeping a single row per CDR3 protein. The sample consists of hundreds of thousands of distinct CDR3 sequences, about 18% of them appearing once. This specimen belongs to a study of response to subunit inactivated influenza vaccine. Per germline, CDR1 SGHAT and CDR2 FQDESV (reference sequence). CDR3 length: 15 residues. Trimming took 3 bases from V and 2 from J, leaving 11 bases between them. Sequenced here: PBMCs from blood, sampled less than 6 days after vaccination. The TCR originated in a man in his fifties who received an inactivated influenza vaccine. This chain connects TRBV11-1 to TRBJ2-1; D may be TRBD2 (5 bases). The CDR3 spells CASSFGRATYNEQFF. In DNA, the CDR3 is TGTGCCAGCAGCTTCGGGCGGGCGACCTACAATGAGCAGTTCTTC.